A selection of T cell receptor beta chains follows, all from one sample in a study of blood T cell repertoires in COVID-19. Clones were sequenced by immunoSEQ multiplex PCR, and TCRdb holds only the in-frame ones, with some missing. The table lists roughly 500,000 clones, more than 75% of them singletons. Sequencing was done on a sample of PBMCs or T cells enriched from blood (not recorded which). Source of these receptors: a middle-aged woman who had recovered from COVID-19. The CDR3 runs from the conserved cysteine through the conserved F or W. The D gene is left open where the match is weak. Not all rows give a size; the values are once, few, many and, for expanded clones, a class.

V	J	size	D	DNA	CDR3
TRBV3-1/TRBV3-2	TRBJ2-7	once	NA	TGTGCCAGCAGCCAAGAGTCTCTAGGCTACGAGCAGTACTTC	CASSQESLGYEQYF
TRBV3-1/TRBV3-2	TRBJ2-1	once	TRBD2	TGTGCCAGCAGCCGGCGACTAGCGGGTAACAATGAGCAGTTCTTC	CASSRRLAGNNEQFF
TRBV5-5	TRBJ2-1	NA	NA	TGTGCCAGCAGCTTGGCAGGGGACTCCTACAATGAGCAGTTCTTC	CASSLAGDSYNEQFF
TRBV6-5	TRBJ1-1	NA	TRBD1	TGTGCCAGCAGTCTCGGGACAGCATCGAGGACTGAAGCTTTCTTT	CASSLGTASRTEAFF
TRBV9	TRBJ1-1	NA	NA	TGTGCCAGCAGCCCCCAGGACAGCAGAACTGAAGCTTTCTTT	CASSPQDSRTEAFF
TRBV6-2/TRBV6-3	TRBJ1-2	NA	TRBD1	TGTGCCAGCAGTTACTCGATTAAGGGGGCGCATCATGGCTACACCTTC	CASSYSIKGAHHGYTF
TRBV5-6	TRBJ1-3	NA	TRBD1	TGTGCCAGCAGCCTGAGCGCCGGGACAGGATCTGGAAACACCATATATTTT	CASSLSAGTGSGNTIYF
TRBV14	TRBJ1-3	NA	NA	TGTGCCAGCAGCCATAACACCGGACTCCCCTCTGGAAACACCATATATTTT	CASSHNTGLPSGNTIYF
TRBV3-1/TRBV3-2	TRBJ2-4	NA	TRBD1	TGTGCCAGCAGCCCCCGGGACAGCAAAAACATTCAGTACTTC	CASSPRDSKNIQYF
TRBV4-1	TRBJ1-2	NA	NA	TGCGCCAGCAGCCTTCTCCAGGGGACCTATGGCTACACCTTC	CASSLLQGTYGYTF
TRBV6-2/TRBV6-3	TRBJ1-2	NA	TRBD1	TGTGCCAGCAGTTACCGACAGGGTAAAGGCTACACCTTC	CASSYRQGKGYTF
TRBV5-4	TRBJ2-3	NA	NA	TGTGCCAGCAGCCCCTCGTCGGACATAAGCACAGATACGCAGTATTTT	CASSPSSDISTDTQYF
TRBV19	TRBJ1-2	NA	TRBD1	TGTGCCAGTAGTCCAACAGGGGCTGGGGGCTATGGCTACACCTTC	CASSPTGAGGYGYTF
TRBV27	TRBJ1-5	NA	NA	TGTGCCAGCGGGCCGTTTCGGGGAGAGAATCAGCCCCAGCATTTT	CASGPFRGENQPQHF
TRBV24-1	TRBJ1-4	NA	TRBD1	TGTGCCACCAGTGATCCGGGTAAGACAGGGGCGGAAGAAAAACTGTTTTTT	CATSDPGKTGAEEKLFF
TRBV7-2	TRBJ2-7	NA	NA	TGTGCCAGCACCGGGGACTACGAGCAGTACTTC	CASTGDYEQYF
TRBV5-1	TRBJ2-3	NA	NA	TGCGCCAGCAGCTTGGGAGATAGCACAGATACGCAGTATTTT	CASSLGDSTDTQYF
TRBV4-1	TRBJ1-3	NA	NA	TGCGCCAGCAGCCAAAGAGCACTTCTTGACTCTGGAAACACCATATATTTT	CASSQRALLDSGNTIYF
TRBV29-1	TRBJ2-1	NA	TRBD2	TGCAGCGCCCGGGAGGATGAGCAGTTCTTC	CSAREDEQFF
TRBV2	TRBJ1-2	NA	NA	TGTGCCAGCAGTGATTCCGGGAACTATGGCTACACCTTC	CASSDSGNYGYTF
TRBV30	TRBJ1-2	NA	NA	TGTGCCTGGAGTCCTCCCGACAGGTACTTCTATGGCTACACCTTC	CAWSPPDRYFYGYTF
TRBV19	TRBJ2-5	NA	NA	TGTGCCAGGGAGGGGGAGACCCAGTACTTC	CAREGETQYF
TRBV5-1	TRBJ1-4	NA	NA	TGCGCCAGCAGCTTGCAAGGGCAGGGGAATGAAAAACTGTTTTTT	CASSLQGQGNEKLFF
TRBV10-3	TRBJ1-4	NA	TRBD1	TGTGCCATCAGTGGACAGGGAGCTAATGAAAAACTGTTTTTT	CAISGQGANEKLFF
TRBV7-9	TRBJ1-6	many	TRBD1	TGTGCCAGCAGCTTAGCTTCACAGGGGAATTCACCCCTCCACTTT	CASSLASQGNSPLHF
TRBV19	TRBJ2-1	NA	NA	TGTGCCAGTAGTATTAGGGGAACCAATGAGCAGTTCTTC	CASSIRGTNEQFF
TRBV5-4	TRBJ2-2	NA	TRBD1	TGTGCCAGCAGTTTTAGACAGGGTGGCACCGGGGAGCTGTTTTTT	CASSFRQGGTGELFF
TRBV4-3	TRBJ2-7	NA	TRBD2	TGCGCCAGCAGCCTTATTAGCGGGGTACTCCCTAGAGAGCAGTACTTC	CASSLISGVLPREQYF
TRBV24-1	TRBJ1-2	NA	NA	TGTGCCACCAGTGACCATGACAGGAACTATGGCTACACCTTC	CATSDHDRNYGYTF
TRBV3-1/TRBV3-2	TRBJ2-7	few	NA	TGTGCCAGCAGCCAAACCAGGAAGACAGGTCGCTACGAGCAGTACTTC	CASSQTRKTGRYEQYF
TRBV11-3	TRBJ2-7	NA	NA	TGTGCCAGCAGAAATTCTTTGACTGCCGGGACAAAGAGCTCCTACGAGCAGTACTTC	CASRNSLTAGTKSSYEQYF
TRBV29-1	TRBJ1-2	NA	NA	TGCAGCGTTGTCCCCCCTGGAGCTAACTATGGCTACACCTTC	CSVVPPGANYGYTF
TRBV5-1	TRBJ2-6	once	TRBD1	TGCGCCAGCAGCTTAGGGACAGGGGGTTACTCTGGGGCCAACGTCCTGACTTTC	CASSLGTGGYSGANVLTF
TRBV5-1	TRBJ1-2	NA	NA	TGCGCCAGCAGCTTGGGGGGCGAGAACTATGGCTACACCTTC	CASSLGGENYGYTF
TRBV4-3	TRBJ2-5	NA	NA	TGCGCCAGCAGCCAGACCCCTTGGGCCTTCCAAGAGACCCAGTACTTC	CASSQTPWAFQETQYF
TRBV7-2	TRBJ1-4	NA	NA	TGTGCCAGCAGCAGCCAGGGGTCGCATAATGAAAAACTGTTTTTT	CASSSQGSHNEKLFF
TRBV28	TRBJ1-2	NA	TRBD1	TGTGCCAGCAGCATACTCACCGGGACAGGGGGTCCCAACTATGGCTACACCTTC	CASSILTGTGGPNYGYTF